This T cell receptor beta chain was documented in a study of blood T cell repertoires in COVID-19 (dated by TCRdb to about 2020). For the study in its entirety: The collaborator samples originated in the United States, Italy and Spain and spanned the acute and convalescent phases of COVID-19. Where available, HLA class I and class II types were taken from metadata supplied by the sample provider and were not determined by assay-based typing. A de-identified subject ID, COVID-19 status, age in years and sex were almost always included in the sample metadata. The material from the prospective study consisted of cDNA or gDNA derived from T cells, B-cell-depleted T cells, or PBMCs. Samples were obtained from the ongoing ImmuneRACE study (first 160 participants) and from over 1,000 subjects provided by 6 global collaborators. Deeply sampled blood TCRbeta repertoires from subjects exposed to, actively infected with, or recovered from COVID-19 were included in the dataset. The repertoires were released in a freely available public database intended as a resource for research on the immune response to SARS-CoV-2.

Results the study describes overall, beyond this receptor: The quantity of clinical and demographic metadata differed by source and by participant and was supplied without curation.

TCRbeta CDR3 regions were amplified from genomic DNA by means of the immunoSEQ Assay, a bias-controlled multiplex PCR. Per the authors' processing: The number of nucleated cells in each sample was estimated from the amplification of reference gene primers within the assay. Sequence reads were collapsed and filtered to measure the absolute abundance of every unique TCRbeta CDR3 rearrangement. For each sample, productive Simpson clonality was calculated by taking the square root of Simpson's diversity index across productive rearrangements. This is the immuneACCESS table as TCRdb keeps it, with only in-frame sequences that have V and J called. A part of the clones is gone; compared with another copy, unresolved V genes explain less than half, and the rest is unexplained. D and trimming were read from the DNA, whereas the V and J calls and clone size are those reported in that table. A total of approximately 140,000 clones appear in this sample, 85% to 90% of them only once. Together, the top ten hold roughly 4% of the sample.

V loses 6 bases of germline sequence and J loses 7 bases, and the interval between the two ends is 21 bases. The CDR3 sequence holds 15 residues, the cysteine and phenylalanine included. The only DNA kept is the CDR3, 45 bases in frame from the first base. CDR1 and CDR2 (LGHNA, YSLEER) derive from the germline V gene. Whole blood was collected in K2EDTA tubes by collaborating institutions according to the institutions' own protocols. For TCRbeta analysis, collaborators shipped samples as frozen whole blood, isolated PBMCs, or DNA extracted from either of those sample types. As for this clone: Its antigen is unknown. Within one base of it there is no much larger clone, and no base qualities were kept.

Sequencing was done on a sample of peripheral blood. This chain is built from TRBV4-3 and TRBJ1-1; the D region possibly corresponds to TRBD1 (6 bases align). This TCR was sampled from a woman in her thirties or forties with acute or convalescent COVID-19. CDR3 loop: CASRDPAGDGVEAFF. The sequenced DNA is TGCGCCAGCAGGGACCCGGCAGGGGATGGAGTTGAAGCTTTCTTT.